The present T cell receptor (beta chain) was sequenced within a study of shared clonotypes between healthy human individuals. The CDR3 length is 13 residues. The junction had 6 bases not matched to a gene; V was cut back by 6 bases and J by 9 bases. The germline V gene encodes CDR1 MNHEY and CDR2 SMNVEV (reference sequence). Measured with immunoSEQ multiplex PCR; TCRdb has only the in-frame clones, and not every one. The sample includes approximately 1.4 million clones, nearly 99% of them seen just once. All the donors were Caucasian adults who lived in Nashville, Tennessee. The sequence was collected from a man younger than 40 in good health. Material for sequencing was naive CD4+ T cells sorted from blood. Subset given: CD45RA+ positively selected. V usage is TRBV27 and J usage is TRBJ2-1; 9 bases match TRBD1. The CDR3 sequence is CASSVDRGVEQFF. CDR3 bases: TGTGCCAGCAGCGTAGACAGGGGGGTTGAGCAGTTCTTC.